This T cell receptor beta chain was profiled in a study of T cells in Graves' hyperthyroidism and ophthalmopathy. Graves' hyperthyroidism was deemed stable absent ophthalmopathy progression within 18 months. Exclusion of patients followed from uncontrolled infection, other autoimmune disease, pregnancy or lactation. The source material, RNA transcripts, was used to amplify TCR beta CDR3 regions. The HTBI primer set drove a first-round RT-PCR of the TCR CDR3. TCRdb processed the multiplex PCR reads anew with MiXCR; each CDR3 protein has one entry. This table holds 80,000 to 100,000 distinct CDR3 sequences, approximately 39% found once. This CDR3 comprises 16 residues. Germline lookup yields CDR1 MNHNS and CDR2 SASEGT. Trimming at V came to 8 bases and at J to 3 bases, leaving 8 bases not matched to a gene.

Sequenced input: peripheral blood or thyroid tissue (not recorded which). The sequence was obtained from a woman under 40 with Graves' hyperthyroidism. The chain couples TRBV6-1 to TRBJ1-6; 9 bases match TRBD1. CDR3 residues: CASAGTGRVYNSPLHF. The CDR3 DNA reads as TGTGCCAGCGCCGGGACAGGGAGAGTCTATAATTCACCCCTCCACTTT.